This T cell receptor beta chain originates from a study of blood T cells in healthy people across ages (dated by TCRdb to the mid-2010s). A note on the overall study: In model experiments, roughly one uniquely barcoded TCR beta cDNA molecule per two T cells was captured by template switching. The study measured age-related changes in TCR beta repertoire diversity using deep sequencing normalized with unique cDNA molecular identifiers. The donors were divided into four age groups: young (average about 15 years), middle-aged (about 39), aged (about 61) and long-lived (82). To avoid experimental bias, donors of different ages were distributed randomly across sequencing lanes. Two additional independent replicas of 1 million unique cDNA reads from the same blood draw were analyzed for two donors (one aged 18 to 29 and one aged 80 or older).

Overall results and qualifications from the work: Since profiling was done on bulk unsorted PBMCs, naive and antigen-experienced compartments could not be conclusively compared. Compared with the aged group, more naive CD4+ T cells, fewer expanded clones and increased TCR diversity were shown by the long-lived group, suggesting age selection. Observed TCR beta diversity correlated strongly with the percentage of naive T cells measured by flow cytometry. As age increased, observed TCR beta diversity per million T cells dropped in a roughly linear way, and a significant reduction was already evident by age about 36. Estimates of total diversity based on one million sequenced T cells were considered lower bounds and underestimates. Donor CMV infection status was unknown, potentially confounding age-related changes in expanded clonotypes.

Systemically healthy Caucasian individuals from Russia, around 38 in total and aged roughly 6 to 90 years, were included as donors. Approximately 9.3 milliliters of peripheral blood were drawn from each donor into EDTA-treated Vacutainer tubes. Ficoll-Paque density-gradient centrifugation was used to isolate PBMCs, with at least 6 million per sample. Total RNA, at least 5 micrograms per sample, was extracted from PBMCs with Trizol reagent. For every donor, flow cytometry on a PBMC aliquot measured the percentage of naive CD45RAhigh/CD27high T cells. Comment on this clonotype: Which antigen it targets is not known. No base-level quality is on record; no much larger clone is a single base apart.

Library preparation was by 5' RACE. This sample was sequenced with an Illumina HiSeq 2500. A second PCR of roughly 7 to 11 cycles was performed with a sample-barcoded 5' primer and a J-beta primer mix. A unique molecular identifier was introduced onto each TCR beta cDNA molecule by a template-switch 5' adaptor carrying 12 random nucleotides. At least 2.5 million CDR3-containing paired-end reads were obtained from each sample. The Mint cDNA synthesis kit, primed by a TRBC-specific oligonucleotide, was used to synthesize first-strand cDNA from all RNA. All cDNA was treated with uracil-DNA glycosylase and then went through a first 18-cycle PCR with the universal primers M1SS and BC2_uni_R. Per the source publication's procedure: Normalization of each sample was performed by random selection of 1 million high-quality reads, each carrying a distinct molecular identifier. Reads sharing molecular identifiers were discarded rather than binned into consensus sequences. MiTCR, run with a Q25 quality threshold and the strictest error-elimination algorithm, handled CDR3 identification, clonotype clustering and error correction. A nonparametric unseen species model using Euler transformation provided a lower-bound estimate of total TCR beta diversity. TCRdb reanalyzed the raw reads on its own, using fastp at Q25 for trimming and MiXCR for clone calling, and kept in-frame beta chains. Rows are combined by CDR3 protein, so each entry shows the most common genes and DNA. The V and J calls come from TCRdb's annotation, not from the publication. Across this sample there are about 620,000 distinct CDR3 sequences, with about 50% seen only once. The ten biggest clones cover about 13% of the sample.

Taken from cysteine to phenylalanine, the CDR3 has 16 residues. The entry retains the CDR3 DNA only, 48 bases that are in frame from base 1. CDR1 LGHNA and CDR2 YSLEER are derived from the germline V gene. The receptor's source is a woman of 80 years or more in good health. Sample: blood. The sequence joins TRBV4-3 to TRBJ2-7, and 10 junctional nucleotides match TRBD2. The J call may not be correct, given that the DNA end is closer to TRBJ2-5. The CDR3 in this case is CASSQGASGGAETQYF. In nucleotides, the sequence is TGCGCCAGCAGCCAAGGGGCGAGCGGGGGGGCGGAGACCCAGTACTTC.